This TCR beta chain comes out of a study of technical replicates of blood from a handful of donors. Using immunoSEQ multiplex PCR, the repertoire was profiled, and TCRdb retains in-frame clones only, with some absent. The sample shows more than 90,000 clones, approximately 96% of them seen only once. The CDR3 runs 15 residues. With 3 bases removed from V and 1 base from J, the gap between germline ends came to 10 bases. Germline loops: CDR1 SGHRS, CDR2 YFSETQ. Sequencing input: T cells isolated from PBMCs. This TCR came from a human donor in good health. The chain employs TRBV5-1 and TRBJ1-4; unclear D gene. The CDR3 here is CASSSDGLTNEKLFF. CDR3 DNA: TGCGCCAGCAGCTCGGATGGGCTAACTAATGAAAAACTGTTTTTT.